The 7 T cell receptor beta chains listed next were all sequenced from one sample in a study of regulatory T cells in long-lasting Graves disease. Both iRepertoire HTBI primers and Arm-PCR of CDR3 regions were used to build the TCR beta libraries. TCRdb redid the calling of the multiplex PCR reads with MiXCR, one entry per CDR3 protein. The top ten clones hold around 10% of a sample with roughly 520,000 distinct CDR3 sequences, about 11% of them seen once. Noted time point: newly diagnosed GD, antithyroid drugs for less than 3 months. Construction of the TCR library relied on RNA isolated from PBMCs. The sample was also reused in another study, on T cells in Graves' hyperthyroidism and ophthalmopathy.

The sequenced sample was peripheral blood mononuclear cells (PBMCs), obtained at new diagnosis, from a patient treated with antithyroid drugs. These receptors all stem from a woman under 40 with Graves disease.

This clonotype was observed at least ten times. The V and J genes are TRBV18 and TRBJ1-5, with D possibly being TRBD1 (6 bases). This CDR3 comprises 14 residues. The V gene's germline CDR1 is KGHSH and CDR2 LQKENI. V was cut by 5 bases and J by 7 bases, with 15 bases left in between. The CDR3 loop reads CASSVGGHWQPQHF. The CDR3 nucleotides read TGTGCCAGCTCAGTGGGGGGACATTGGCAGCCCCAGCATTTT.

This clonotype was seen repeatedly, ten times or more. The V call is TRBV28, the J call TRBJ1-5, with TRBD1 as a possible D gene (5 bases). The germline V gene has CDR1 MDHEN and CDR2 SYDVKM. The germline V and J ends were trimmed by 7 bases and 0 bases, with 13 bases remaining between them. The CDR3 runs 15 residues. CDR3 sequence: CASILDRYSNQPQHF. The CDR3 nucleotides read TGTGCCAGCATCCTAGACAGATATAGCAATCAGCCCCAGCATTTT.

Ten or more counts support this clonotype. This chain connects TRBV15 to TRBJ1-2; tentatively, D is TRBD1 (6 bases). Germline V CDR1 and CDR2: LNHNV, YYDKDF (reference sequence). The CDR3 extends over 16 amino acids. Trimming removed 1 base at V and 6 bases at J, with 18 bases between. CDR3 bases: TGTGCCACCAGCAGAGGTCCTGGTGGTAAGGGGGATGGCTACACCTTC. Translated, it gives CATSRGPGGKGDGYTF.

This clonotype was counted at least ten times. The chain employs TRBV14 and TRBJ2-1, with D unclear. The ends were cut back, 3 bases at V and 9 bases at J, with 18 bases in the middle. Germline values: CDR1 SGHDN, CDR2 FVKESK. CDR3 length: 15 residues. The CDR3 here is CASSHDNPIFLEQFF. CDR3 bases: TGTGCCAGCAGCCATGACAACCCGATTTTCCTTGAGCAGTTCTTC.

This clonotype was counted at least ten times. For the CDR3, the DNA is TGTGCCAGTAGTATATTGGGGTTTTTTGAGCCTGACTCCTACGAGCAGTACTTC. This sequence encodes CASSILGFFEPDSYEQYF. The chain employs TRBV19 and TRBJ2-7; unclear D gene. Trimming shortened V by 2 bases and J by 0 bases, and 20 bases separated the two germline ends. The CDR3 is 18 residues long. Germline CDR1 reads LNHDA; CDR2 reads SQIVND (reference sequence).

This clonotype occurred many times. The chain carries TRBV11-2 and TRBJ2-5, with D perhaps matching TRBD1 or TRBD2 (5 bases each). CDR1 is SGHAT and CDR2 is FQNNGV in the germline V gene. The CDR3 length is 14 residues. Deletions cut 6 bases from V and 3 bases from J, with 14 bases between. DNA of the CDR3: TGTGCCAGCAGGCAACTGAGGGGTGAAGAGACCCAGTACTTC. It is translated as CASRQLRGEETQYF.

This clonotype appeared a few times. V is TRBV6-5 and J is TRBJ2-7, with a weak D call TRBD2 (6 bases). V was trimmed by 0 bases and J by 3 bases, leaving 18 bases between them. Germline CDR1 reads MNHEY; CDR2 reads SVGAGI. CDR3 length: 17 amino acids. CDR3 DNA: TGTGCCAGCAGTTACTCGAGTTGGAGGGGAATGATCTACGAGCAGTACTTC. This sequence encodes CASSYSSWRGMIYEQYF.